This TCR beta chain was sequenced during a study of cytomegalovirus exposure and HLA in healthy donors. With 60 Vbeta and 13 Jbeta primers, the PCR was carried out. The method was immunoSEQ multiplex PCR; TCRdb's version includes in-frame clones alone and lacks a portion of them. The top ten hold approximately 4.3% of the sample, which has about 300,000 clones, 80% to 90% seen once. CDR1 MNHEY and CDR2 SMNVEV come from the germline V gene (reference sequence). The CDR3 is 16 residues long. J lost 4 bases, V lost 5 bases, and 8 bases had no gene match. Sequenced sample: PBMCs. The chain links TRBV27 to TRBJ2-5, with 12 bases that match TRBD2. This TCR came from a man aged 35 to 55 in good health and CMV-seropositive. CDR3 bases: TGTGCCAGCAGTCTTCTAGCGGGAGGGCTAAGAGAGACCCAGTACTTC. Translation: CASSLLAGGLRETQYF.